This is a list of T cell receptor beta chains from one sample in a study of neurological immune-mediated disorders. TCRdb reprocessed the 5' RACE reads with MiXCR, giving one entry per CDR3 protein. The sample has 70,000 to 90,000 distinct CDR3 sequences, 5% to 6% seen once; the top ten hold 2% to 2.5%. Specimen: PBMCs. These receptors all stem from a woman in her twenties or thirties with multiple sclerosis. Each CDR3 is given with its conserved first and last residue. Fields, in order: clone size, J gene, D gene, V gene, CDR3 protein, CDR3 DNA. A D gene is named only where the DNA matches it firmly. Some rows mark clone size as missing; the rest say once, few, many or name a class of expanded clone.

many | TRBJ1-3 | NA | TRBV19 | CASVETASGNTIYF | TGTGCCAGCGTGGAGACAGCCTCTGGAAACACCATATATTTT
few | TRBJ1-2 | NA | TRBV2 | CASSGGQLYGYTF | TGTGCCAGCAGTGGCGGCCAGCTCTATGGCTACACCTTC
NA | TRBJ1-5 | TRBD1 | TRBV28 | CASSSSRRTGGNKTQNF | TGTGCCAGCAGTTCCTCCCGTCGGACAGGCGGTAATAAGACCCAGAATTTT
many | TRBJ2-3 | TRBD2 | TRBV5-6 | CASSFLAGESDTQYF | TGTGCCAGCAGCTTTTTGGCGGGAGAATCAGATACGCAGTATTTT
many | TRBJ1-1 | NA | TRBV5-5 | CASSPTGWGGGAFF | TGTGCCAGCAGCCCCACCGGGTGGGGCGGCGGAGCTTTCTTT
many | TRBJ1-1 | NA | TRBV18 | CASRDGENTEAFF | TGTGCCAGCCGGGACGGAGAGAACACTGAAGCTTTCTTT
many | TRBJ1-5 | TRBD1 | TRBV5-1 | CASRPGTDNQPQHF | TGCGCCAGCAGACCCGGGACAGACAATCAGCCCCAGCATTTT
many | TRBJ1-1 | NA | TRBV4-1 | CASSQDSLGNTEAFF | TGCGCCAGCAGCCAAGATTCACTGGGAAACACTGAAGCTTTCTTT
many | TRBJ2-3 | TRBD2 | TRBV7-2 | CASSSDSGYPTDTQYF | TGTGCCAGCAGCTCGGATAGCGGGTACCCCACAGATACGCAGTATTTT
few | TRBJ2-3 | NA | TRBV12-3/TRBV12-4 | CASSLTGADTQYF | TGTGCCAGCAGTTTAACGGGGGCAGATACGCAGTATTTT
many | TRBJ2-1 | TRBD2 | TRBV20-1 | CSARRLAGLNEQFF | TGCAGTGCTAGAAGACTAGCGGGACTAAATGAGCAGTTCTTC
many | TRBJ2-3 | NA | TRBV5-4 | CASRVSTDTQYF | TGTGCCAGCAGGGTTAGCACAGATACGCAGTATTTT
many | TRBJ1-5 | NA | TRBV6-2/TRBV6-3 | CASSYSIGYGNQPQHF | TGTGCCAGCAGTTACTCGATCGGTTACGGCAATCAGCCCCAGCATTTT
many | TRBJ2-7 | TRBD2 | TRBV20-1 | CSARSTSGGSPEQYF | TGCAGTGCTAGGTCGACTAGCGGGGGGAGTCCCGAGCAGTACTTC
many | TRBJ2-1 | NA | TRBV5-6 | CASSPQGRHNEQFF | TGTGCCAGCAGCCCACAGGGGAGGCACAATGAGCAGTTCTTC
many | TRBJ2-1 | NA | TRBV5-1 | CASSLGLVASSYNEQFF | TGCGCCAGCAGCTTGGGATTAGTAGCTAGCTCCTACAATGAGCAGTTCTTC
many | TRBJ1-1 | NA | TRBV7-2 | CASSLYPPSEGTEAFF | TGTGCCAGCAGCTTATATCCCCCCTCCGAGGGCACTGAAGCTTTCTTT
few | TRBJ1-4 | TRBD1 | TRBV5-1 | CASSLGGQNNEKLFF | TGCGCCAGCAGCTTGGGGGGACAGAATAATGAAAAACTGTTTTTT
NA | TRBJ2-3 | NA | TRBV12-3/TRBV12-4 | CASSLIRGERGYF | TGTGCCAGCAGTTTAATTAGGGGAGAACGGGGATATTTT
many | TRBJ1-1 | TRBD1 | TRBV5-1 | CASSKRQGAVDTEAFF | TGCGCCAGCAGCAAGCGACAGGGGGCAGTGGACACTGAAGCTTTCTTT
many | TRBJ2-7 | NA | TRBV20-1 | CSANAEGGSYEQYF | TGCAGTGCGAACGCGGAAGGAGGGTCCTACGAGCAGTACTTC
few | TRBJ2-1 | NA | TRBV12-3/TRBV12-4 | CASSLSITSYNEQFF | TGTGCCAGCAGTTTGAGCATTACCTCCTACAATGAGCAGTTCTTC
many | TRBJ2-2 | NA | TRBV20-1 | CSATGHYKTGELFF | TGCAGTGCCACGGGACACTATAAAACCGGGGAGCTGTTTTTT
many | TRBJ2-3 | TRBD2 | TRBV5-5 | CASSFVTSGRGGLANF | TGTGCCAGCAGCTTTGTAACTAGCGGGAGAGGGGGTTTGGCGAATTTT
medium-sized | TRBJ2-3 | TRBD2 | TRBV20-1 | CIGLAGTTDTQYF | TGCATAGGGCTAGCGGGGACCACAGATACGCAGTATTTT
NA | TRBJ2-7 | TRBD2 | TRBV28 | CASISLAGTYEQYF | TGTGCCAGCATTTCACTAGCGGGCACCTACGAGCAGTACTTC
NA | TRBJ1-1 | NA | TRBV5-4 | CASSPQFVVGTEAFF | TGTGCCAGCAGCCCCCAGTTCGTTGTGGGGACTGAAGCTTTCTTT
many | TRBJ1-2 | NA | TRBV12-3/TRBV12-4 | CASSLALGQYGYTF | TGTGCCAGCAGTTTAGCCCTGGGGCAATATGGCTACACCTTC
many | TRBJ2-5 | NA | TRBV15 | CATSSLVGGGGETQYF | TGTGCCACCAGCAGCCTAGTAGGAGGAGGGGGGGAGACCCAGTACTTC
many | TRBJ2-3 | TRBD1 | TRBV6-5 | CASTPTGSTDTQYF | TGTGCCAGCACCCCGACAGGGTCCACAGATACGCAGTATTTT
many | TRBJ1-5 | TRBD1 | TRBV24-1 | CATSEYQQGNQPQHF | TGTGCCACCAGTGAGTACCAACAGGGGAATCAGCCCCAGCATTTT
few | TRBJ2-2 | NA | TRBV12-3/TRBV12-4 | CASRPQGPLWAGELFF | TGTGCCAGCAGGCCGCAGGGTCCCCTCTGGGCCGGGGAGCTGTTTTTT
many | TRBJ1-3 | NA | TRBV5-1 | CASSLGAPSFSGNTIYF | TGCGCCAGCAGCTTGGGGGCCCCCTCCTTCTCTGGAAACACCATATATTTT
NA | TRBJ1-1 | NA | TRBV20-1 | CSARPYGRLNTEAFF | TGCAGTGCTAGGCCGTACGGACGGTTGAACACTGAAGCTTTCTTT
many | TRBJ2-2 | NA | TRBV10-3 | CAIKRDSFAGELFF | TGTGCCATCAAAAGAGACAGTTTCGCCGGGGAGCTGTTTTTT
many | TRBJ2-5 | NA | TRBV15 | CATSRVGETQYF | TGTGCCACCAGCAGAGTGGGCGAGACCCAGTACTTC
few | TRBJ2-5 | TRBD1 | TRBV12-3/TRBV12-4 | CASYPGTGGETQYF | TGTGCCAGCTACCCCGGGACAGGGGGGGAGACCCAGTACTTC
many | TRBJ2-3 | NA | TRBV5-6 | CASSPGTDTQYF | TGTGCCAGCAGCCCAGGCACAGATACGCAGTATTTT
many | TRBJ2-3 | NA | TRBV20-1 | CSARDLGPTDTQYF | TGCAGTGCTAGAGATCTTGGGCCCACAGATACGCAGTATTTT
many | TRBJ2-3 | NA | TRBV11-3 | CASSRSTDTQYF | TGTGCCAGCAGCCGAAGCACAGATACGCAGTATTTT
many | TRBJ2-1 | NA | TRBV20-1 | CSARDLTGTRSRAYNEQFF | TGCAGTGCTAGAGATCTTACAGGGACGCGGAGTAGGGCTTACAATGAGCAGTTCTTC
few | TRBJ2-3 | NA | TRBV5-1 | CASSPGPSGDTQYF | TGCGCCAGCAGCCCCGGCCCCAGTGGAGATACGCAGTATTTT
many | TRBJ2-1 | NA | TRBV5-6 | CASSPAGSHEQFF | TGTGCCAGCAGCCCGGCGGGGTCCCATGAGCAGTTCTTC
many | TRBJ2-3 | NA | TRBV20-1 | CSARDGRRGTDTQYF | TGCAGTGCTAGAGATGGTAGGCGTGGCACAGATACGCAGTATTTT
many | TRBJ2-1 | NA | TRBV6-5 | CASSSRDGAPHNEQFF | TGTGCCAGCAGTTCCCGGGACGGGGCCCCACACAATGAGCAGTTCTTC
many | TRBJ2-7 | TRBD1 | TRBV2 | CASSPGTGGRGEQYF | TGTGCCAGCAGCCCAGGGACAGGCGGTCGGGGCGAGCAGTACTTC
few | TRBJ1-2 | NA | TRBV20-1 | CSASKVAVHYGYTF | TGCAGTGCTAGCAAGGTGGCAGTACACTATGGCTACACCTTC
NA | TRBJ1-5 | NA | TRBV2 | CASSYTAGYNQPQHF | TGTGCCAGCAGTTATACCGCAGGGTACAATCAGCCCCAGCATTTT
NA | TRBJ2-3 | TRBD2 | TRBV20-1 | CSAEGLAGGHTQYF | TGCAGTGCTGAAGGACTAGCGGGAGGCCATACGCAGTATTTT
many | TRBJ2-3 | NA | TRBV5-5 | CASSFTVPDTQYF | TGTGCCAGCAGCTTCACCGTCCCAGATACGCAGTATTTT
NA | TRBJ1-1 | TRBD1 | TRBV5-1 | CASSTQGDTEAFF | TGCGCCAGCAGCACTCAGGGGGACACTGAAGCTTTCTTT
many | TRBJ1-5 | TRBD1 | TRBV20-1 | CSARDRDRGPGRNQPQHF | TGCAGTGCTAGAGACCGGGACAGGGGCCCGGGGCGCAATCAGCCCCAGCATTTT
NA | TRBJ2-5 | NA | TRBV27 | CASSLSPGGWETQYF | TGTGCCAGCAGTTTATCGCCGGGTGGGTGGGAGACCCAGTACTTC
few | TRBJ2-3 | TRBD2 | TRBV20-1 | CSANWRGTDTQYF | TGCAGTGCTAATTGGCGGGGGACAGATACGCAGTATTTT